Described below is a single TCR beta chain sequence and its context. What it recognizes is unknown. Autoimmune disease history or systemic immunosuppression was exclusionary. The CDR3 totals 11 residues. The V gene lost 6 bases and the J gene lost 5 bases, with 10 bases spanning the gap. Germline lookup yields CDR1 SQVTM and CDR2 ANQGSEA. These data are taken from a study of OX40 agonist ivuxolimab in advanced cancers. Study details: Hepatocellular carcinoma, melanoma, renal cell or head and neck cancer affected the dose-escalation patients.

Study outcomes and limitations: Clonal expansion was among the lowest in partial responders at 0.1-3.0 mg/kg, especially CD8+. Relative to CD4+ cells, CD8+ T cells on average had more expanded clones.

Clones were sequenced by immunoSEQ multiplex PCR, and TCRdb holds only the in-frame ones, with some missing. This sample has about 60,000 clones, with 89% found just once. J is TRBJ2-5 and V is TRBV29-1; D possibly uses TRBD1 or TRBD2 (7 bases each). This sample comprised CD4+ or CD8+ T cells sorted from blood, obtained in a trial of the OX40 agonist ivuxolimab. The sequence was obtained from an adult with an advanced solid tumor such as melanoma, head and neck, liver or kidney cancer. CDR3 sequence (DNA): TGCAGCGTGCAGGGGGGGGAGACCCAGTACTTC. Translation gives CSVQGGETQYF.